This T cell receptor beta chain is drawn from a study of identical twins. As regards this clonotype: Its antigen is undetermined. A junction end diverges from the germline sequence, so it may reflect a read error.

Findings and caveats of the study: Twin-shared out-of-frame alpha sequences showed excess low generation probability. Insertion counts were lower in abundant cord blood beta clonotypes, a trend that memory repertoires did not show. The study reached conclusions through statistical analysis that was cross-sectional, not following the same donors.

TCRdb reprocessed the 5' RACE reads via MiXCR and lists one record per CDR3 protein. The table has 1.5 million to 2 million distinct CDR3 sequences, about 30% seen once; the top ten hold around 0.25%. Sequenced input: cord blood. This TCR was recovered from a newborn girl in good health.

CDR3 nucleotides: TGCGCCGGCAGCTTGGCCTGGTTTCCGGAAGAGACCCAGTACTTC. Protein product: CAGSLAWFPEETQYF. V gene TRBV5-1 combines with J gene TRBJ2-5; D is uncertain. CDR3 length: 15 residues. From germline, CDR1 is SGHRS and CDR2 YFSETQ.